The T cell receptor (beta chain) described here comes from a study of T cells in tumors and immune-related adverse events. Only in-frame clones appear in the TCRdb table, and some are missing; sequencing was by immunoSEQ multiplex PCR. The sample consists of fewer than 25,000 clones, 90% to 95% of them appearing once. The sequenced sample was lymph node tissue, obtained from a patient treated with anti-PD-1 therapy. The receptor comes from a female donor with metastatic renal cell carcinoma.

CDR3: CASSLLQGSWGSTEAFF. CDR3 sequence (DNA): TGTGCCAGCAGCTTGCTTCAGGGGTCTTGGGGTAGCACTGAAGCTTTCTTT. The chain joins TRBV5-8 to TRBJ1-1; tentatively, D is TRBD1 (6 bases). From germline, CDR1 is SGHTS and CDR2 YDEGEE. The CDR3 contains 17 residues. V shed 1 base and J shed 4 bases, with 20 bases lying between them. The full variable domain, completed using reference TRBV5-8 and TRBJ1-1, is EAGVTQSPTHLIKTRGQQATLRCSPISGHTSVYWYQQALGLGLQFLLWYDEGEERNRGNFPPRFSGRQFPNYSSELNVNALELEDSALYLCASSLLQGSWGSTEAFFGQGTRLTVV.